Reported below is one T cell receptor (beta chain). The antigen it binds to is not known. The data originate from a study of cytomegalovirus exposure and HLA in healthy donors (dated by TCRdb to the late 2010s). About the full investigation: According to an earlier analysis of 587 of the donors, 150 million to 200 million T cells yielded approximately 120 million unique TCR beta sequences and approximately 300 Gb of sequence data. An early release covering roughly 580 HLA-typed donors comprised 250 to 350 gigabases of sequencing data and around 86 million unique TCR sequences. The study aimed to test whether cataloging public T cell receptors could reveal signatures of past pathogen exposure. Rather than using new phenotypic data, the later analysis identified candidate immune exposures from TCR beta sequences and from how often those sequences occurred across donors. Both class I and class II loci were covered by HLA typing, at four-digit resolution. An earlier analysis of approximately 630 of the donors applied high-throughput TCR beta sequencing to assess whether each TCR beta V gene segment acted as functional or pseudogenic. Every repertoire in the discovery cohort had been generated on one and the same sequencing platform. The number of typed donors differed by locus: about 620-630 for A, B, C, DRB1 and DQB1; 500 to 550 for DQA1; 606 for DPA1; and around 450 for DPB1. A later genetic analysis took genome-wide SNP genotypes for about 55% of the roughly 700 donors and used that subset as a discovery cohort. In addition to the first cohort of approximately 670 subjects, a separate validation cohort of approximately 120 different subjects was used. The study used immunosequencing to profile the T cell repertoires of approximately 630 subjects and linked those repertoires to cytomegalovirus serostatus. In a later analysis, previously published TCR beta repertoires from 550 to 700 donors were re-analyzed and high-resolution HLA genotyping was added so that TCR occurrence patterns could be studied. Donor age, sex, ethnicity and CMV serostatus were compiled alongside the repertoire data. A handful of DR-DQ haplotypes were handled as single units for association and clustering because linkage in the cohort was strong. The genetic ancestry cluster associated with self-reported Caucasian donors included 81% of the 398 genotyped donors. To predict cytomegalovirus infection status, the study brought together high-throughput TCR immunosequencing, statistical association of individual TCRs with disease status, and machine learning. Among 350 to 400 genotyped donors of the cohort, an average of 235,054 unique TCR beta nucleotide sequences were sequenced per donor, about a sixth of them non-productive. What the study reported, not specific to this receptor: Roughly uniform sequencing depth across donors was assumed in presence/absence analyses, although this assumption may not hold. In this cohort, only TCR beta chains were sequenced, and detectable features were limited by the absence of alpha or paired-chain data. In an earlier analysis of around 600 of the donors, most TCR beta V segments appeared in productive rearrangements about 87% or about 30% of the time, broadly matching IMGT annotations. A later genetic analysis associated a missense DCLRE1C variant with V-gene and J-gene trimming of TCR beta chains, and an independent cohort replicated the association. Specific HLA alleles were associated with some 15,000 TCR beta sequences at a false discovery rate of 0.05 in a later analysis. In a later analysis, the rate of TCR association differed among HLA loci, with DRB1 alleles having the most associated TCRs and HLA-C alleles having the fewest. A cluster of highly shared sequence variants was judged likely to be a technical artifact of the sequencing pipeline. When HLA alleles, especially DR and DQ, strongly co-occurred, attributing TCR associations to individual alleles was difficult. While some public TCRs were present in many individuals, most TCR sequences turned up only very rarely across donors. According to a later genetic analysis, donors in an Asian-associated ancestry cluster had fewer N-insertions in productive TCRs than the roughly 670-donor mean. Cytomegalovirus status was reported to be diagnosed by the classifier with high specificity and sensitivity in both the original and validation cohorts. In a later analysis, several top co-occurrence clusters were reported to appear linked to parvovirus B19, influenza, CMV and Epstein-Barr virus. The earlier analysis of 587 of the donors excluded 15 to 20 rarely observed V segments, including chromosome 9 orphons, because counts were too low. Linkage disequilibrium might explain the correlated functional status among segregating V segments, but an unknown experimental factor could not be excluded. According to the authors, the approach could potentially be generalized to other disease states and immunological phenotypes. A further reported finding was that TCR beta sequences accurately predicted the HLA-A and HLA-B alleles for most subjects in the first cohort. In a later analysis, most CMV-associated TCR beta chains were found to appear HLA-restricted, with HLA associations seemingly driven largely by CMV exposure. In vitro tests confirmed that a few of the cytomegalovirus-associated TCR beta chains recognize cytomegalovirus antigens. In a later analysis, HLA-associated TCR beta chains were found to be more clonally expanded and to have lower generation probabilities than equally common non-associated chains. Immune exposure information for the cohort was limited to CMV serostatus. The study listed 164 TCR beta chains as associated with cytomegalovirus. Because HLA typing was missing for some donors at each locus, association tests included only the typed subset.

In total, 666 healthy bone marrow donors made up the cohort. At the time of sampling, all cohort members were nominally healthy, though unrecorded immune exposures were likely present. The donor was CMV seronegative and was included in the group of about 400 seronegative cohort members. Each donor provided a peripheral blood sample, and peripheral blood mononuclear cells were used for TCR beta sequencing. The Qiagen DNeasy Blood Extraction Kit was used to extract genomic DNA from the blood cell samples. Libraries were made using the immunoSEQ multiplex PCR assay. A mixture of 60 forward primers for TCR Vbeta segments and 13 reverse primers for TCR Jbeta segments was used in the multiplex PCR. The CDR3 region of rearranged TCR beta genes was amplified from genomic DNA by a multiplex PCR assay. The Illumina HiSeq System was used to sequence the amplified TCR beta libraries as 87-base-pair reads. In the paper's pipeline: In a later analysis, tens of millions of unique TCR beta chains were counted across the roughly 610 repertoires, and around 10 million of these chains were shared by at least two donors. To remove PCR and sequencing errors, raw reads were error-corrected and collapsed into unique sequences using a nearest-neighbor algorithm that merged closely related sequences. V, D and J gene segments were assigned by aligning CDR3 sequences to IMGT reference sequences. Each retained sequence needed at least a six-nucleotide match to both a V gene segment and a J gene segment. A rearrangement was called productive if the CDR3 had no stop codons and remained in frame with V and J, and every other rearrangement was called non-productive. CDR3 was defined by IMGT convention, running from the second conserved V-encoded cysteine to the conserved J-encoded phenylalanine. The earlier analysis of 500 to 600 of the donors excluded sequences that lacked an unambiguous match to a single V gene segment. In an earlier analysis of almost 600 of the donors, a V segment was called functional when productive rearrangements were above 56.7%, and segregating when the standard deviation between donors exceeded 5%. A statistical classification framework was developed to diagnose cytomegalovirus status using the catalog of TCR beta chain sequences. A later analysis assigned V and J genes by comparing TCR nucleotide sequences with IMGT/GENE-DB human TR gene sequences. The TCRdist pipeline was used in a later analysis to assign CDR3 sequences and most-parsimonious VDJ recombination scenarios. A later analysis defined each TCR beta chain by its CDR3 amino acid sequence plus V-gene family, and excluded reads lacking a unique V-gene family. To address suspected cross-contamination and a sequencing artifact, a later analysis removed approximately 600 highly shared, low-generation-probability nucleotide sequences. In a later analysis, a clonal expansion index for each public chain was calculated from normalized within-repertoire ranks of inferred template counts. A later analysis computed generation probabilities with a VDJ recombination model fitted to out-of-frame rearrangements, and checked the results against IGoR. In a later analysis, TCR-TCR, TCR-HLA and TCR-CMV co-occurrence was scored with hypergeometric tests, and a repertoire-size bias correction was applied to TCR pairs. False discovery rates were estimated in a later analysis by permuting HLA or CMV assignments 20 times. A later analysis grouped co-occurring TCRs with DBSCAN, adding TCRdist sequence similarity when clustering within HLA-allele-positive subsets. Repertoires with fewer than 30,000 or more than 120,000 public chains, plus five repertoires with anomalous nucleotide sharing, were excluded from co-occurrence clustering. Held by TCRdb, this immuneACCESS table contains in-frame sequences only and omits some clones. Under half of the omission traces to an unresolved V gene where checked; the cause of the rest is unknown. V, J and clone size are those of that table, while D and trimming were read from the DNA. The table for this sample shows tens of thousands of clones. Of the sample, 6.5% to 10% falls within the top ten clones.

Sequenced sample: PBMCs. The TCR comes from a male donor in good health and CMV-seronegative.

CDR3 protein: CASSLASGLIMNTEAFF. The sequence in DNA is TGTGCCAGCAGCTTAGCTTCAGGTTTAATTATGAACACTGAAGCTTTCTTT. The sequence joins TRBV7-2 to TRBJ1-1, with the D gene not clear enough to name. A distance of 14 bases separates the germline ends of V and J, which lose 0 bases and 0 bases respectively. The germline V gene encodes CDR1 SGHTA and CDR2 FQGNSA. Its CDR3 holds 17 amino acids, cysteine through phenylalanine. This entry keeps only the CDR3 DNA: 51 bases, framed from base 1.